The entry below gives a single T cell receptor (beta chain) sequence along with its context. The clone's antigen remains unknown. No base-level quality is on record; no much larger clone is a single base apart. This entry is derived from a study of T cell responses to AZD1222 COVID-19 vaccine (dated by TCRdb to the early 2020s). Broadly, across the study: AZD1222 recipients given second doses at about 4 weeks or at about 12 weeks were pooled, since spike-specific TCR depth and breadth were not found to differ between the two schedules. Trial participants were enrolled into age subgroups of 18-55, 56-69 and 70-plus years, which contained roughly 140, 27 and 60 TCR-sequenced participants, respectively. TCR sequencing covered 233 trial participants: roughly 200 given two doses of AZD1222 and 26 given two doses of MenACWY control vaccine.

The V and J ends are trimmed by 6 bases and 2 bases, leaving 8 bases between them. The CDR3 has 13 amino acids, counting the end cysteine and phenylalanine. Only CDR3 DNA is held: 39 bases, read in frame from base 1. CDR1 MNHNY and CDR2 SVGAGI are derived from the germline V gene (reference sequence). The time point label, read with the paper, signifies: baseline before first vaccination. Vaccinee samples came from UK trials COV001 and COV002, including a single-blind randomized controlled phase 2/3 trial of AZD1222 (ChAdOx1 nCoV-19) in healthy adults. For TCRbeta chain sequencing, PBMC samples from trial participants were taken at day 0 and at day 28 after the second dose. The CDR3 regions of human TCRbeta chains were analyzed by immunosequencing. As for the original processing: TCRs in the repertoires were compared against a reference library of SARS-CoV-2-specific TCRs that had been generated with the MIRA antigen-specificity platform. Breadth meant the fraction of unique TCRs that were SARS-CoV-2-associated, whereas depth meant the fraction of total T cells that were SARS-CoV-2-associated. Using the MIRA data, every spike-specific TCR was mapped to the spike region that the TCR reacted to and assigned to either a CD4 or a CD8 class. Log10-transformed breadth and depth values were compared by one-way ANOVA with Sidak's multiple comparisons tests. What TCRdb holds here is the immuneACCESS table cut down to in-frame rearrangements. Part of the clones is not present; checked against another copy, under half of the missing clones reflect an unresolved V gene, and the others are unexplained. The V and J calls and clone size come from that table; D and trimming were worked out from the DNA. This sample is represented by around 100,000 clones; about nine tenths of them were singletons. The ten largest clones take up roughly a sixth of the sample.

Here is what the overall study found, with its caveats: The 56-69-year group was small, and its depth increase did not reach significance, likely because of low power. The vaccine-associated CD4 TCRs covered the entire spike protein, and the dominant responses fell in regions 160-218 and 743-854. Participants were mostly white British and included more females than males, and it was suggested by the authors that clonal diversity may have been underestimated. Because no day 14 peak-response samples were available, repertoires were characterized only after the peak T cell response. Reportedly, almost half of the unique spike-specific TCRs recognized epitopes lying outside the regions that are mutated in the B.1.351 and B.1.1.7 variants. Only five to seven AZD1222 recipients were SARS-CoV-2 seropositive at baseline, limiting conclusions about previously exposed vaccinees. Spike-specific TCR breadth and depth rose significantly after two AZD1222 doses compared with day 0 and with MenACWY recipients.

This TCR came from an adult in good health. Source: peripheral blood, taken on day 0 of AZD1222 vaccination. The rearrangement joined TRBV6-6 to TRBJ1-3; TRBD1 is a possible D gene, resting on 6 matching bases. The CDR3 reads CASRPGAGNTIYF. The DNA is TGTGCCAGCAGGCCAGGGGCTGGAAACACCATATATTTT.